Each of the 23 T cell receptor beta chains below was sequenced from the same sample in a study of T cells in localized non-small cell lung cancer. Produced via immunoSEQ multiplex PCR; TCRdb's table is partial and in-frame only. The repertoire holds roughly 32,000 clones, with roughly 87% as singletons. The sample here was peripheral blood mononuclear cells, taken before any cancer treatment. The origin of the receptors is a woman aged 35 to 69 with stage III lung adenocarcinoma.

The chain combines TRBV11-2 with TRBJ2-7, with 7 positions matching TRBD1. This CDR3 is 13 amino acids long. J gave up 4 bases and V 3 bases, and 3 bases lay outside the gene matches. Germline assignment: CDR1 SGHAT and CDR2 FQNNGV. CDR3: CASSLGQPYEQYF. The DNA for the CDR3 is TGTGCCAGCAGCTTGGGACAGCCTTACGAGCAGTACTTC.

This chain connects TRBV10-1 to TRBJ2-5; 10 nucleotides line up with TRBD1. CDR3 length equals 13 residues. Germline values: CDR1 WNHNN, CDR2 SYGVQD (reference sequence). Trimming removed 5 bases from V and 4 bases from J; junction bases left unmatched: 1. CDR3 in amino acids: CASSRQGAETQYF. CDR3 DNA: TGCGCCAGCAGTAGACAGGGGGCAGAGACCCAGTACTTC.

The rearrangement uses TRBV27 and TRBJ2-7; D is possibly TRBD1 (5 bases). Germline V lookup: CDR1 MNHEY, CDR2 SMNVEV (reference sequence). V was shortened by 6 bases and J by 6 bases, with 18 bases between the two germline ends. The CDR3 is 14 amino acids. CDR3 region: CASSSLDQGSEQYF. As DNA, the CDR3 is TGTGCCAGCAGCTCTTTAGACCAGGGATCCGAGCAGTACTTC.

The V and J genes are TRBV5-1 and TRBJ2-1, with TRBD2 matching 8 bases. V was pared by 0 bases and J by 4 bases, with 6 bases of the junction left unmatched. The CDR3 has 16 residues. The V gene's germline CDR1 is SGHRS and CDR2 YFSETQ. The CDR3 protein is CASSLVLAGGYNEQFF. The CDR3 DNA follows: TGCGCCAGCAGCTTGGTATTGGCGGGGGGTTACAATGAGCAGTTCTTC.

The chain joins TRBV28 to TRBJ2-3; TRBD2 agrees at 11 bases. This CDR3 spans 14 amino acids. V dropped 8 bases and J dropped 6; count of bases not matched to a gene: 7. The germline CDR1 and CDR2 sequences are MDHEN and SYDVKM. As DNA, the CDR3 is TGTGCCAGCGGACTAGCGGGCTCTGTGGATACGCAGTATTTT. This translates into CASGLAGSVDTQYF.

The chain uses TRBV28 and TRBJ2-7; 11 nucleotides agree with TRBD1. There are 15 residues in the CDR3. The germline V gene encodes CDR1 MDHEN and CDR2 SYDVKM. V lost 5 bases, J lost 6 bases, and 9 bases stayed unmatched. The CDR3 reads CASSKPGTGGIEQYF. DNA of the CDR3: TGTGCCAGCAGTAAACCCGGGACAGGGGGTATCGAGCAGTACTTC.

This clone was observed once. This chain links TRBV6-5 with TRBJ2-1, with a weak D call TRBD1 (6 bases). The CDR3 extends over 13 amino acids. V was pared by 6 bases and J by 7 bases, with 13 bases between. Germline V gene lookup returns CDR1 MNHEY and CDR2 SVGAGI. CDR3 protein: CASRLDRSNEQFF. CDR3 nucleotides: TGTGCCAGCAGGCTAGACAGGTCTAATGAGCAGTTCTTC.

The CDR3 protein is CASNQREGLGEQFF. The CDR3, as DNA: TGTGCCAGCAACCAGCGGGAGGGGTTAGGTGAGCAGTTCTTC. The chain combines TRBV27 with TRBJ2-1; 10 nucleotides line up with TRBD2. The CDR3 covers 14 residues. Trimming removed 7 bases from V and 9 bases from J; junction bases left unmatched: 9. Per germline, CDR1 MNHEY and CDR2 SMNVEV (reference sequence).

The CDR3 bases are TGTGCCAGCAGTTTGGGTCCGGAAACAGATACGCAGTATTTT. The encoded protein is CASSLGPETDTQYF. This chain joins TRBV27 and TRBJ2-3; no definite D call. This CDR3 contains 14 residues. The germline gives CDR1 MNHEY, CDR2 SMNVEV (reference sequence). Trimming stripped 3 bases from V and 3 bases from J, with 10 bases between.

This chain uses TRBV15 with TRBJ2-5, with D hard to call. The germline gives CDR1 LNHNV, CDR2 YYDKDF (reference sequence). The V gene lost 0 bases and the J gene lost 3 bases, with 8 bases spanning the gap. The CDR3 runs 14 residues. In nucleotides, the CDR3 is TGTGCCACCAGCAGAGATCTCGGCAAAGAGACCCAGTACTTC. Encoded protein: CATSRDLGKETQYF.

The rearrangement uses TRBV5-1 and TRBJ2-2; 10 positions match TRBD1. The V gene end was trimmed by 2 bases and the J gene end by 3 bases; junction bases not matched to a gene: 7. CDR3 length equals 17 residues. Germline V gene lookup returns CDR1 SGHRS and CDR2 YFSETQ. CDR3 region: CASSLRTGGTDTGELFF. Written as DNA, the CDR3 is TGCGCCAGCAGCTTACGGACAGGGGGGACGGACACCGGGGAGCTGTTTTTT.

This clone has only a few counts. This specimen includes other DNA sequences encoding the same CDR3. CDR3 residues: CSVGGETNTGELFF. The CDR3 DNA reads as TGCAGCGTGGGCGGGGAAACGAACACCGGGGAGCTGTTTTTT. The chain uses TRBV29-1 and TRBJ2-2; possible D gene TRBD2, 6 bases. Trimming took off 6 bases at V and 0 bases at J, with 11 bases between the two ends. This CDR3 region has 14 residues. The germline gives CDR1 SQVTM, CDR2 ANQGSEA.

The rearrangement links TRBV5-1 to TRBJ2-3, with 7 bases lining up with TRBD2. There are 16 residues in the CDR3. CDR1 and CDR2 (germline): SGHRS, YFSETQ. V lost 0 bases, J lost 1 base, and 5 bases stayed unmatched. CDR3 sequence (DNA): TGCGCCAGCAGCTTGGTTCTAGCGGTTGGCACAGATACGCAGTATTTT. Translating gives CASSLVLAVGTDTQYF.

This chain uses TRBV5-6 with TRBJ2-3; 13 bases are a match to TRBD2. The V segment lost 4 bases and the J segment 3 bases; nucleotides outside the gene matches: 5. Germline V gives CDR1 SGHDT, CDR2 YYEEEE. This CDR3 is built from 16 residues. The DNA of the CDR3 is TGTGCCAGCAGCATACCGACTAGCGGGGGGACAGATACGCAGTATTTT. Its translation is CASSIPTSGGTDTQYF.

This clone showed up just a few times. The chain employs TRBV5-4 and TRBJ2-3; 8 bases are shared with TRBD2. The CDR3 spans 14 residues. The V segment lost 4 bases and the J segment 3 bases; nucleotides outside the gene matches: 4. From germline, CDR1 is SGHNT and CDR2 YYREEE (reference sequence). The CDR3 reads CASSPGGQTDTQYF. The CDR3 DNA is TGTGCCAGCAGCCCGGGGGGGCAAACAGATACGCAGTATTTT. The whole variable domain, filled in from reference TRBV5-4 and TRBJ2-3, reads ETGVTQSPTHLIKTRGQQVTLRCSSQSGHNTVSWYQQALGQGPQFIFQYYREEENGRGNFPPRFSGLQFPNYSSELNVNALELDDSALYLCASSPGGQTDTQYFGPGTRLTVL.

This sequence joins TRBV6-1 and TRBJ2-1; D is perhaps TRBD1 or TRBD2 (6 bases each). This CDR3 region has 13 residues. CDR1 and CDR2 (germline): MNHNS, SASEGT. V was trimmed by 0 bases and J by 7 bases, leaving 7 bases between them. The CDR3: CASSEAGGNEQFF. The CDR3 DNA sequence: TGTGCCAGCAGTGAAGCAGGGGGGAATGAGCAGTTCTTC.

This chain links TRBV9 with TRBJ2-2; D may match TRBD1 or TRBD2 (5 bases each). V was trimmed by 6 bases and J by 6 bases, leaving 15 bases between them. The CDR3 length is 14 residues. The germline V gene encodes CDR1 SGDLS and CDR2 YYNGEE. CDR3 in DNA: TGTGCCAGCACCTCCGGGACCCAGTCCGGGGAGCTGTTTTTT. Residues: CASTSGTQSGELFF. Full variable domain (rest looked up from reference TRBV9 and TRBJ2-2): DSGVTQTPKHLITATGQRVTLRCSPRSGDLSVYWYQQSLDQGLQFLIQYYNGEERAKGNILERFSAQQFPDLHSELNLSSLELGDSALYFCASTSGTQSGELFFGEGSRLTVL.

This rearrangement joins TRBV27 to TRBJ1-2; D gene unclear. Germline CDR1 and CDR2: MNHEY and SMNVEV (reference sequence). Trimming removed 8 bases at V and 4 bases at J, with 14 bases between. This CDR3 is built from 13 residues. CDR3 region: CASGLRASYGYTF. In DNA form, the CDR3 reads TGTGCCAGCGGGTTACGGGCATCCTATGGCTACACCTTC.

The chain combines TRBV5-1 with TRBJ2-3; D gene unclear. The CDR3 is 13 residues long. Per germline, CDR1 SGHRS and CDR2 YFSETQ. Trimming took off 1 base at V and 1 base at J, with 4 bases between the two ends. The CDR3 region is CASSLPGTDTQYF. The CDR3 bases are TGCGCCAGCAGCTTGCCAGGCACAGATACGCAGTATTTT.

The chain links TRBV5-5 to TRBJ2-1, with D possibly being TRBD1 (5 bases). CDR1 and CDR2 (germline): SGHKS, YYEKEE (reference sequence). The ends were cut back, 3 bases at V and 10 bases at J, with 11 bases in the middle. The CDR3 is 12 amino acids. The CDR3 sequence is CASSYLAGEQFF. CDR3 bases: TGTGCCAGCAGCTACTTAGCAGGGGAGCAGTTCTTC.

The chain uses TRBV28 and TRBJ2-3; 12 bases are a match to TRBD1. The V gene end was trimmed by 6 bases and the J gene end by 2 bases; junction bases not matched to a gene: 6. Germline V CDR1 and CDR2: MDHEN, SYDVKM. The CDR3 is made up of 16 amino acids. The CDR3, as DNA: TGTGCCAGCAGGACTGGGACAGGGGGCTTCACAGATACGCAGTATTTT. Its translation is CASRTGTGGFTDTQYF.

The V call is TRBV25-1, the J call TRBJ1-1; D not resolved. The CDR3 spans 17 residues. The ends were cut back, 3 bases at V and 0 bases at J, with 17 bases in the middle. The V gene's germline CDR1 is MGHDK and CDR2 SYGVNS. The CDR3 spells CASSDRQVSVVNTEAFF. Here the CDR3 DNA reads TGTGCCAGCAGTGACAGGCAAGTAAGCGTCGTGAACACTGAAGCTTTCTTT.

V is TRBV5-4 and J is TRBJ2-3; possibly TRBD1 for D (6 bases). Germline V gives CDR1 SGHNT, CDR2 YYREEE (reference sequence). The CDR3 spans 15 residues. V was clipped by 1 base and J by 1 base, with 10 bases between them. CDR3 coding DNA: TGTGCCAGCAGCTTGAAGGGGGTGGGCACAGATACGCAGTATTTT. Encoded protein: CASSLKGVGTDTQYF.